The clone carrying this T cell receptor beta chain was counted only a few times. Specified time point: sample taken at primary tumor resection. Germline V CDR1 and CDR2: SGHVS, FQNEAQ. V lost 5 bases and J 6 bases, leaving 14 bases between the germline ends. The CDR3 consists of 14 residues. The sample is drawn from a study of spatial heterogeneity in lung cancer. TCRdb recomputed calls from the 5' RACE reads with MiXCR, one row per CDR3 protein. The data show around 63,000 distinct CDR3 sequences, with approximately 6% seen just once and under 15% held by the top ten. This TCR came from a female donor with early-stage non-small cell lung cancer. The starting material was PBMCs, obtained at surgery. The chain links TRBV7-8 to TRBJ2-1, with D tentatively TRBD1 or TRBD2 (5 bases each). The CDR3 spells CASSRDAASNEQFF. CDR3 DNA sequence: TGTGCCAGCAGCCGGGACGCCGCAAGCAATGAGCAGTTCTTC.